The 14 T cell receptor beta chains below were found in one sample sequenced in a study of T-cell memory formation after mild COVID-19. TCRdb fed the 5' RACE reads into MiXCR, producing one record per CDR3 protein. In the table there are 550,000 to 600,000 distinct CDR3 sequences, approximately 15% of which are singletons. Material for sequencing was PBMCs or a T cell subset sorted from them (not recorded which). The receptors were sampled from an adult woman who had mild COVID-19 (a few samples of this study predate the infection). Cell type and time point are not known.

The J gene is TRBJ1-1, the V gene TRBV20-1, with D hard to call. The CDR3 covers 13 residues. Trimming took off 1 base at V and 8 bases at J, with 14 bases between the two ends. Per the germline V gene, CDR1 is DFQATT and CDR2 is SNEGSKA (reference sequence). CDR3 region: CSARAPVTLEAFF. Here the CDR3 DNA reads TGCAGTGCTAGAGCCCCCGTAACCCTCGAAGCTTTCTTT.

The chain uses TRBV18 and TRBJ2-2, with D perhaps being TRBD1 or TRBD2 (5 bases each). Germline loops: CDR1 KGHSH, CDR2 LQKENI. The V end was cut by 6 bases, the J end by 6 bases, with 23 bases between. The CDR3 is made up of 17 amino acids. This CDR3 is CASSLRTTAGDAGELFF. The CDR3 DNA follows: TGTGCCAGCTCCCTCAGAACGACAGCTGGGGACGCCGGGGAGCTGTTTTTT. The complete variable domain, with remaining parts taken from reference TRBV18 and TRBJ2-2, reads NAGVMQNPRHLVRRRGQEARLRCSPMKGHSHVYWYRQLPEEGLKFMVYLQKENIIDESGMPKERFSAEFPKEGPSILRIQQVVRGDSAAYFCASSLRTTAGDAGELFFGEGSRLTVL.

V and J are TRBV14 and TRBJ1-2; unclear D gene. The CDR3 length is 14 residues. Germline assignment: CDR1 SGHDN and CDR2 FVKESK. Trimming removed 1 base from V and 4 bases from J, with 10 bases in between. CDR3 bases: TGTGCCAGCAGCCAAGTGGTAGCAATCTATGGCTACACCTTC. Translating it yields CASSQVVAIYGYTF. Full variable domain (missing parts from reference TRBV14 and TRBJ1-2): EAGVTQFPSHSVIEKGQTVTLRCDPISGHDNLYWYRRVMGKEIKFLLHFVKESKQDESGMPNNRFLAERTGGTYSTLKVQPAELEDSGVYFCASSQVVAIYGYTFGSGTRLTVV.

This clonotype occurred a few times. The genes are TRBV12-3 or TRBV12-4 and TRBJ2-3; 10 bases map to TRBD2. The CDR3 is made up of 15 amino acids. With V trimmed by 6 bases and J by 0 bases, 3 bases remained unmatched. The CDR3 region is CASRRTSGSTDTQYF. The CDR3 nucleotides are TGTGCCAGCAGGCGGACTAGCGGTAGCACAGATACGCAGTATTTT.

The rearrangement uses TRBV6-6 and TRBJ1-5, with D possibly matching TRBD1 (6 bases). The CDR3 is 17 amino acids. V was trimmed by 8 bases and J by 7 bases, leaving 27 bases between them. Germline V gene data show CDR1 as MNHNY and CDR2 as SVGAGI (reference sequence). The CDR3 loop is CASDGARSTLGGQPQHF. CDR3 bases: TGTGCCAGCGACGGGGCCAGGAGCACCCTGGGGGGCCAGCCCCAGCATTTT.

V is TRBV7-2 and J is TRBJ2-3; D unclear. The V gene's germline CDR1 is SGHTA and CDR2 FQGNSA. V dropped 3 bases and J dropped 5 bases, with 9 bases sitting between them. This CDR3 has 13 amino acids. CDR3 sequence reads: CASSFSGGDTQYF. The CDR3, as DNA: TGTGCCAGCAGCTTTTCAGGTGGAGATACGCAGTATTTT.

This chain joins TRBV6-5 and TRBJ1-2; possible D gene TRBD1, 6 bases. V lost 4 bases and J lost 0, with 18 bases in between. CDR3 length equals 17 residues. In germline, CDR1 is MNHEY, CDR2 SVGAGI. CDR3: CASSSPEGGGANYGYTF. CDR3 nucleotides: TGTGCCAGCAGTTCCCCCGAAGGGGGGGGTGCTAACTATGGCTACACCTTC.

The rearrangement uses TRBV5-6 and TRBJ1-4, with 9 bases lining up with TRBD1. The CDR3 has 13 amino acids. Looked up from germline, CDR1 is SGHDT and CDR2 is YYEEEE. After removal of 5 bases from V and 8 bases from J, the junction contained 4 bases not matched to a gene. CDR3 in amino acids: CASSTGGHEKLFF. CDR3 nucleotides: TGTGCCAGCAGTACAGGGGGCCACGAAAAACTGTTTTTT.

This clonotype was found a few times. This rearrangement joins TRBV5-1 to TRBJ2-3; D remains ambiguous. V gave up 0 bases and J gave up 4 bases, with 12 bases separating them. The germline CDR1 and CDR2 sequences are SGHRS and YFSETQ. The CDR3 consists of 15 residues. DNA for the CDR3: TGCGCCAGCAGCTTGGCGGACCTTCTGGCAGATACGCAGTATTTT. Amino acids: CASSLADLLADTQYF.

This clonotype was observed a few times. The chain is built from TRBV13 and TRBJ1-1, with a tentative D call TRBD1 (6 bases). CDR1 and CDR2 (germline): PRHDT, FYEKMQ (reference sequence). The ends were cut back, 4 bases at V and 5 bases at J, with 14 bases in the middle. There are 14 residues in the CDR3. The CDR3 here is CASSSLGGPTEAFF. For the CDR3, the DNA is TGTGCCAGCAGCTCCTTGGGGGGGCCTACTGAAGCTTTCTTT.

This clonotype was recorded a few times. V is TRBV4-2 and J is TRBJ1-4; D uncertain. The germline V and J ends were trimmed by 6 bases and 6 bases, with 20 bases remaining between them. This CDR3 is 16 amino acids long. CDR1 is LGHNA, CDR2 YNFKEQ, per germline. The DNA of the CDR3 is TGTGCCAGCAGGTTGGGGAGAACAGAAACGTATGAAAAACTGTTTTTT. Translation gives CASRLGRTETYEKLFF.

The chain employs TRBV7-6 and TRBJ2-7; the D call may be TRBD1 or TRBD2 (5 bases each). Germline V gene lookup returns CDR1 SGHVS and CDR2 FNYEAQ. CDR3 length equals 14 residues. V gave up 3 bases and J gave up 4 bases, with 13 bases separating them. CDR3 sequence: CASSLGDQNYEQYF. The CDR3 DNA sequence: TGTGCCAGCAGCTTGGGGGACCAAAATTACGAGCAGTACTTC.

The CDR3: CASSYLPGQGYNEQYF. CDR3 coding DNA: TGTGCCAGCAGTTACTTGCCGGGACAGGGGTATAACGAGCAGTACTTC. This chain connects TRBV6-5 to TRBJ2-7; 10 bases match TRBD1. The V and J ends lost 1 base and 5 bases, in that order; junction bases with no gene match: 8. Germline CDR1 MNHEY, CDR2 SVGAGI. The CDR3 has 16 amino acids.

Only a few counts were recorded for this clonotype. The genes are TRBV18 and TRBJ2-1; D remains unclear. The germline gives CDR1 KGHSH, CDR2 LQKENI. V was pared by 4 bases and J by 0 bases, with 10 bases between. This CDR3 contains 15 residues. Here the CDR3 reads CASSRDGSSYNEQFF. As DNA, the CDR3 is TGTGCCAGCTCACGAGACGGGTCCTCCTACAATGAGCAGTTCTTC.